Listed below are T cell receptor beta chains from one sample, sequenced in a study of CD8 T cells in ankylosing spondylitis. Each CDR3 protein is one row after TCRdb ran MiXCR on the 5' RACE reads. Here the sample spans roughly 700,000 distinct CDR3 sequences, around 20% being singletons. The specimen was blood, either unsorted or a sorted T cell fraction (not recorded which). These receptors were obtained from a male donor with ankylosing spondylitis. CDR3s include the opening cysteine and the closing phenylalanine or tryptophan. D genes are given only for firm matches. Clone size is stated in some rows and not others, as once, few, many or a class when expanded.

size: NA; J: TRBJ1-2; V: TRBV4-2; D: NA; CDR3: CASSPNRINYGYTF; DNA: TGTGCCAGCAGCCCAAACAGGATTAACTATGGCTACACCTTC
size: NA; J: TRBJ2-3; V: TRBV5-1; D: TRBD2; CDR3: CASSLVASGRAGGTDTQYF; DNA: TGCGCCAGCAGCTTGGTCGCTAGCGGGAGGGCCGGGGGAACAGATACGCAGTATTTT
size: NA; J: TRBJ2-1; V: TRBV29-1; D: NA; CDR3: CSVEVPTTNEQFF; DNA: TGCAGCGTTGAAGTTCCAACGACCAATGAGCAGTTCTTC
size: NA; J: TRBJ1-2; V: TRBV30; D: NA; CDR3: CAWKMNLKQKANYGYTF; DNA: TGTGCCTGGAAGATGAACTTGAAACAGAAAGCTAACTATGGCTACACCTTC
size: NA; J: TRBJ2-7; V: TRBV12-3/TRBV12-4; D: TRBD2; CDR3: CASNGGSSYEQYF; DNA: TGTGCCAGCAACGGCGGGAGCTCCTACGAGCAGTACTTC
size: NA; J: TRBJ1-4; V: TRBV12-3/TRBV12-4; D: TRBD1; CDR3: CASSRGPAGTDGGEKLFF; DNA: TGTGCCAGCAGTAGAGGACCTGCAGGGACAGACGGAGGGGAAAAACTGTTTTTT
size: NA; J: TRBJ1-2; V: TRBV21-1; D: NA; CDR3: CASSEPCGGLGYGYTF; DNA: TGTGCCAGCAGCGAGCCCTGTGGGGGATTGGGCTATGGCTACACCTTC
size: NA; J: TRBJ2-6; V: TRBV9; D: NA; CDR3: CASSVARGTGANVLTF; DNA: TGTGCCAGCAGCGTAGCGCGGGGTACTGGGGCCAACGTCCTGACTTTC
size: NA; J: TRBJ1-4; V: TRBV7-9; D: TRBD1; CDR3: CASSFPPTGENEKLFF; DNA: TGTGCCAGCAGCTTTCCCCCAACAGGGGAGAATGAAAAACTGTTTTTT
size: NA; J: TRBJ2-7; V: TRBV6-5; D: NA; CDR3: CASSSGASSYEQYF; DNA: TGTGCCAGCAGTTCTGGGGCGAGCTCCTACGAGCAGTACTTC
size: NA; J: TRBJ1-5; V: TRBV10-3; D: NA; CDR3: CAISEPDSNQPQHF; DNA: TGTGCCATCAGTGAACCGGACAGCAATCAGCCCCAGCATTTT
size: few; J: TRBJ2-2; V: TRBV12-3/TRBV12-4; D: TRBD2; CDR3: CATKGGYPGELFF; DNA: TGTGCCACCAAGGGAGGGTATCCCGGGGAGCTGTTTTTT
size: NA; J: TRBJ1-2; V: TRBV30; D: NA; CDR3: CAWSRSGYGYTF; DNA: TGTGCCTGGAGTAGGTCGGGGTATGGCTACACCTTC
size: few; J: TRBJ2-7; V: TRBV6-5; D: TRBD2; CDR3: CASSYSIPGSGSEQYF; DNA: TGTGCCAGCAGTTACTCGATTCCGGGTAGCGGGAGCGAGCAGTACTTC
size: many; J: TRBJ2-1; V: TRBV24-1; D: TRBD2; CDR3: CATSGGGLSGDYNEQFF; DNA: TGTGCCACCAGTGGTGGGGGGCTTAGCGGGGATTACAATGAGCAGTTCTTC
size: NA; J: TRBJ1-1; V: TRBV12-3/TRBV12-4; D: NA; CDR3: CASSWRGGSTEAFF; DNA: TGTGCCAGCAGTTGGAGAGGGGGGAGCACTGAAGCTTTCTTT